This T cell receptor beta chain comes out of a study of shared T cell receptors in the human thymus. V was clipped by 2 bases and J by 6 bases, with 17 bases between them. CDR1 MNHEY and CDR2 SMNVEV come from the germline V gene (reference sequence). The CDR3 covers 15 residues. Only in-frame clones appear in the TCRdb table, and some are missing; sequencing was by immunoSEQ multiplex PCR. This table holds hundreds of thousands of clones, approximately 90% found once. The same specimen was also included in a second study, on human thymus T cells. That source adds: The thymus tissue came from resections taken during corrective heart surgery. Highly overlapping thymic repertoires among unrelated individuals were reported in related research.

Material: thymocytes. The chain uses TRBV27 and TRBJ2-7; weak D call: TRBD1 (6 bases). This sequence was found in a boy in the first two years of life with a congenital heart defect. DNA of the CDR3: TGTGCCAGCAGTTTAAGGGGGACGAAATACGGCGAGCAGTACTTC. Translation: CASSLRGTKYGEQYF.